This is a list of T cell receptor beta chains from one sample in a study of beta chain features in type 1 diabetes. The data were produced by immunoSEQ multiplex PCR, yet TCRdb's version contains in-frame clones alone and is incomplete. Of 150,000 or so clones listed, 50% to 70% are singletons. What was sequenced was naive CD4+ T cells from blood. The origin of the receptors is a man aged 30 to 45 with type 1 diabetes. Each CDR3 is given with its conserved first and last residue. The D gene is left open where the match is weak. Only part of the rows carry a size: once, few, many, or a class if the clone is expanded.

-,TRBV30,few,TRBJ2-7,TGTGCCTGGAGTGAAACAGTATCCGAGCAGTACTTC,CAWSETVSEQYF
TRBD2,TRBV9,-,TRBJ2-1,TGTGCCAGCAGCGTAAGCGGGGGAACGTCCTACAATGAGCAGTTCTTC,CASSVSGGTSYNEQFF
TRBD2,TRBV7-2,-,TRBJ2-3,TGTGCCAGCAGCAGAGCTGGACTAGCGGTCACAGATACGCAGTATTTT,CASSRAGLAVTDTQYF
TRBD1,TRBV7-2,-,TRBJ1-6,TGTGCCAGCAGCTTAGTAGGGGGCGTAGTAGGATCACCCCTCCACTTT,CASSLVGGVVGSPLHF
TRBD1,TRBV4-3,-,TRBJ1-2,TGCGCCAGCAGCCAAGATTGGCAGGGGCAGGGGGCATTCGGCTACACCTTC,CASSQDWQGQGAFGYTF
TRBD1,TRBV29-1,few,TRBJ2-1,TGCAGCGCCCCGGGGGCAGGGGGCGATGAGCAGTTCTTC,CSAPGAGGDEQFF
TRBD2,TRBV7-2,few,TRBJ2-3,TGTGCCAGCAGCTTACTAGCGGGCACAGATACGCAGTATTTT,CASSLLAGTDTQYF
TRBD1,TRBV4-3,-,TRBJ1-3,TGCGCCAGCAGCGCCCAACAGGGGCCCTCTGGAAACACCATATATTTT,CASSAQQGPSGNTIYF
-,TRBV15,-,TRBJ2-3,TGTGCCACCAGCAGAGATCCCAGGTCAGATACGCAGTATTTT,CATSRDPRSDTQYF
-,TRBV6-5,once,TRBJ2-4,TGTGCCAGCAGTTACGCCGGAGACCAAAACATTCAGTACTTC,CASSYAGDQNIQYF
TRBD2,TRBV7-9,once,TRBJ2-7,TGTGCCAGCAGCCTGGGAGGGGCAGCCTACGAGCAGTACTTC,CASSLGGAAYEQYF
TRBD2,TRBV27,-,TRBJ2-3,TGTGCCAGCAGTTTGCGGACTAGCGGTTACCTCAGGAATACGCAGTATTTT,CASSLRTSGYLRNTQYF
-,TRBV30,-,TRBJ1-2,TGTGCCTGGATCCAGGAGGGCTATGGCTACACCTTC,CAWIQEGYGYTF
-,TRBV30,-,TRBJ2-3,TGTGCCTGGAGTCTGAAGAGCACAGATACGCAGTATTTT,CAWSLKSTDTQYF
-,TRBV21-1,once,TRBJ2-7,TGTGCCAGCAGCAAAAATTCAGCAGTTCCCTACGAGCAGTACTTC,CASSKNSAVPYEQYF
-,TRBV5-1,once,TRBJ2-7,TGCGCCCCACTCGGGGGGCTTCGCTACGAGCAGTACTTC,CAPLGGLRYEQYF
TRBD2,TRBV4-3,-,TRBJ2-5,TGCGCCAGCAGCCATGGAGCTAGCGGGGGGTTTTGGGAGACCCAGTACTTC,CASSHGASGGFWETQYF
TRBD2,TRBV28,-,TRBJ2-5,TGTGCCAGCAGCTCCGGGACTATGCTCCAAGAGACCCAGTACTTC,CASSSGTMLQETQYF
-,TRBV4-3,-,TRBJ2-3,TGCGCCAGCAGCCAAGATCTATCGGATACGCAGTATTTT,CASSQDLSDTQYF
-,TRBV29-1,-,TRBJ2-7,TGCAGCGTTGAAAAACAGAATACCTACGAGCAGTACTTC,CSVEKQNTYEQYF
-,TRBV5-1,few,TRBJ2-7,TGCGCCAGCAGCTGGAGCTCCTACGAGCAGTACTTC,CASSWSSYEQYF
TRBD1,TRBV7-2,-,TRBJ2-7,TGTGCCAGCAGCTTAAGGGGGCTTCTGGAACCGCCCTACGAGCAGTACTTC,CASSLRGLLEPPYEQYF
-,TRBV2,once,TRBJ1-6,TGTGCCAGCACCGCGGACGGGCGGGCGCCCCTCCACTTT,CASTADGRAPLHF
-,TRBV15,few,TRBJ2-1,TGTGCCACCAGCAGAGATCATACAGGGCACTTCGGTGAGCAGTTCTTC,CATSRDHTGHFGEQFF
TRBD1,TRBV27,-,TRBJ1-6,TGTGCCAGCAGTTTAGACAGGGAGAATTCACCCCTCCACTTT,CASSLDRENSPLHF
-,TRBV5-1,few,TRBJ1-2,TGCGCCAGCAGCTACACAGGGCTCGGCTACACCTTC,CASSYTGLGYTF
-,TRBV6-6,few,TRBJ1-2,TGTGCCAGCAGCGTACCTGGACTCGTTGATGGCTACACCTTC,CASSVPGLVDGYTF
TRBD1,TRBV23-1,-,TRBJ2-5,TGCGCCAGCGTACAGGGGGCTAAGAGGGAGACCCAGTACTTC,CASVQGAKRETQYF